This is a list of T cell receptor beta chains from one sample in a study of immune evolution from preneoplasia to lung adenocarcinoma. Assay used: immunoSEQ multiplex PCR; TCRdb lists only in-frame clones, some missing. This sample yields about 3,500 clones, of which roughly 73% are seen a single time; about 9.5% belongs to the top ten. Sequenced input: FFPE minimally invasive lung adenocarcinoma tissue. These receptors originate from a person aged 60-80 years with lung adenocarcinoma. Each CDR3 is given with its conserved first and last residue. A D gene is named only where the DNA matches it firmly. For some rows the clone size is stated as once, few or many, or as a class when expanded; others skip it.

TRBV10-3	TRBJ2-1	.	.	TGTGCCATCAGTGACCCGTACAATGAGCAGTTCTTC	CAISDPYNEQFF
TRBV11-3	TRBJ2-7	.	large	TGTGCCAGCAGCTTCGACTGGGCTGGCGAGCAGTACTTC	CASSFDWAGEQYF
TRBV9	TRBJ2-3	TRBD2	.	TGTGCCAGCAGCGTTGGGGACAGCGGGGGGGCCATAGATACGCAGTATTTT	CASSVGDSGGAIDTQYF
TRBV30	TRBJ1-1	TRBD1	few	TGTGCCTGGAACCAAAGACTAGGGAACAGGGGCACTGAAGCTTTCTTT	CAWNQRLGNRGTEAFF
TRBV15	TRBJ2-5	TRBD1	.	TGTGCCACCAGCAATCCCGGGACAGGGGACATCCAAGAGACCCAGTACTTC	CATSNPGTGDIQETQYF
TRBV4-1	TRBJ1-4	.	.	TGCGCCAGCAGCCCCGGCGGTGGGGCAACTAATGAAAAACTGTTTTTT	CASSPGGGATNEKLFF
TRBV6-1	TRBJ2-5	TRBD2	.	TGTGCCAGCAGTGAAGAAAGACTAGCGGTCGAAGAGACCCAGTACTTC	CASSEERLAVEETQYF
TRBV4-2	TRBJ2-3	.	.	TGTGCCAGCAGCCAAGAAATTAAGGGGGCAGATACGCAGTATTTT	CASSQEIKGADTQYF
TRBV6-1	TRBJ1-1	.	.	TGTGCCAGCAGGGAAGTTTGGGGGGGGGACACTGAAGCTTTCTTT	CASREVWGGDTEAFF
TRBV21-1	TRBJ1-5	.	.	TGTGCCAGCAGCAAAGTTGCGGGTTCCAATCAGCCCCAGCATTTT	CASSKVAGSNQPQHF
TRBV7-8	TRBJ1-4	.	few	TGTGCCAGCAGCTTAGCGATGACAGAGATTGAAAAACTGTTTTTT	CASSLAMTEIEKLFF
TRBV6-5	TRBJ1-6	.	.	TGTGCCAGCACGGGGGGACCGGCTTCACCCCTCCACTTT	CASTGGPASPLHF
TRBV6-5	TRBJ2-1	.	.	TGTGCCAGCAGTTATGCCAGGGGCCATGAGCAGTTCTTC	CASSYARGHEQFF
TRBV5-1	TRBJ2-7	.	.	TGCGCCAGCGGCTCACAAGACTACGAGCAGTACTTC	CASGSQDYEQYF
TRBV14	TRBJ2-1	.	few	TGTGCCAGCAGCCAAGATCGATTACTAGCATCCTACAATGAGCAGTTCTTC	CASSQDRLLASYNEQFF
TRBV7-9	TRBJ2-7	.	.	TGTGCCAGCACCCTACAGGGGGGGGGCTCCTACGAGCAGTACTTC	CASTLQGGGSYEQYF
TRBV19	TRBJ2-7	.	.	TGTGCCAGTAGTAAGGACGGGCTGCTTGGGTCGCAGTACTTC	CASSKDGLLGSQYF
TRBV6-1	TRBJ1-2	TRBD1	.	TGTGCCAGCAGTAAGGGACAGATTGTTGGCTACACCTTC	CASSKGQIVGYTF
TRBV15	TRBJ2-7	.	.	TGTGCCACCACCCCCGGGGGAAACGGGGAGCAGTACTTC	CATTPGGNGEQYF
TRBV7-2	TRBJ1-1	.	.	TGTGCCAGCAGCCCCGTTGTAGGGACTGAAGCTTTCTTT	CASSPVVGTEAFF
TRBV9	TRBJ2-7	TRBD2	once	TGTGCCAGCAGCATATCCGGGACTAGCGACTACGAGCAGTACTTC	CASSISGTSDYEQYF
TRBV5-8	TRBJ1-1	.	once	TGTGCCAGCACTCGTGAAGCTTTCTTT	CASTREAFF
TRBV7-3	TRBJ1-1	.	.	TGTGCCAGCAGCCCACAGGCGGGTATATTCGCTGAAGCTTTCTTT	CASSPQAGIFAEAFF
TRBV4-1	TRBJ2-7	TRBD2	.	TGCGCCAGCAGCCAAGATCTCGGCGGGAGGGGTCGGTTTTACGAGCAGTACTTC	CASSQDLGGRGRFYEQYF
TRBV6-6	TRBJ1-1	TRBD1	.	TGTGCCAGCAGTTCAGGGGGTAGGGAAGCTTTCTTT	CASSSGGREAFF
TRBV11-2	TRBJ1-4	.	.	TGTGCCAGCAGCTTAGGGGACCGAGATTTTGAAAAACTGTTTTTT	CASSLGDRDFEKLFF
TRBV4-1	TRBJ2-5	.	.	TGCGCCAGCAGCCAAGACGGGGCGGAACAAGAGACCCAGTACTTC	CASSQDGAEQETQYF
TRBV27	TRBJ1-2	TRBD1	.	TGTGCCAGCATGAAATTCAGGGGGGGTCGGTATGGCTACACCTTC	CASMKFRGGRYGYTF
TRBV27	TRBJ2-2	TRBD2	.	TGTGCCAGCCCCATCCTAGCGGGAGGTCTCGGGGAGCTGTTTTTT	CASPILAGGLGELFF